This is a list of T cell receptor beta chains from one sample in a study of T cell clonotyping in hematopoietic cell transplantation. The repertoire was sequenced with immunoSEQ multiplex PCR; TCRdb's copy has only in-frame clones and lacks some. The sample includes 35,000 to 50,000 clones, about 96% of them seen just once. Specimen: peripheral blood mononuclear cells. The receptors originated from a man aged 30 to 39 in good health. Some clones in this sample may be carry-over from other donors' samples. Each CDR3 is given with its conserved first and last residue. A D gene is named only where the DNA matches it firmly. Where a row states a size, it is once, few, many or the class of an expanded clone; other rows omit it.

clone_size j_call d_call v_call cdr3_aa cdr3_nt
- TRBJ2-1 - TRBV4-1 CASSPPGANEQFF TGCGCCAGCAGCCCCCCCGGAGCTAATGAGCAGTTCTTC
- TRBJ1-2 - TRBV7-9 CASSLADRNYGYTF TGTGCCAGCAGCTTAGCAGACAGAAACTATGGCTACACCTTC
- TRBJ1-2 - TRBV6-1 CASSEGGGYTF TGTGCCAGCAGTGAAGGGGGGGGCTACACCTTC
- TRBJ2-5 - TRBV10-3 CAISQGGETQYF TGTGCCATCAGTCAGGGGGGAGAGACCCAGTACTTC
once TRBJ2-5 - TRBV7-2 CASSLEGGQETQYF TGTGCCAGCAGCTTAGAAGGAGGCCAAGAGACCCAGTACTTC
- TRBJ2-7 TRBD2 TRBV5-4 CASSLPGTNSYEQYF TGTGCCAGCAGCTTGCCCGGGACTAACTCCTACGAGCAGTACTTC
- TRBJ1-1 - TRBV5-6 CASSTGRGAFF TGTGCCAGCAGCACGGGACGGGGAGCTTTCTTT
- TRBJ2-7 TRBD2 TRBV11-3 CASSPSGLTYEQYF TGTGCCAGCAGCCCATCGGGACTAACCTACGAGCAGTACTTC
- TRBJ1-5 TRBD1 TRBV2 CASSRDRGLGQPQHF TGTGCCAGCAGTAGGGACAGGGGGCTTGGGCAGCCCCAGCATTTT
- TRBJ2-1 - TRBV7-2 CASSLAPSQFF TGTGCCAGCAGCTTAGCCCCTAGCCAGTTCTTC
once TRBJ2-1 - TRBV7-9 CASSSINTPRGYNEQFF TGTGCCAGCAGCTCTATCAACACCCCCCGGGGATACAATGAGCAGTTCTTC
once TRBJ2-7 - TRBV10-1 CASSRGGSYEQYF TGCGCCAGCAGCAGGGGGGGTTCCTACGAGCAGTACTTC
once TRBJ2-7 - TRBV5-6 CASSPKGVYEQYF TGTGCCAGCAGCCCGAAGGGAGTCTACGAGCAGTACTTC
- TRBJ1-1 - TRBV7-3 CASSPSGGTEAFF TGTGCCAGCAGCCCCTCGGGGGGCACTGAAGCTTTCTTT
- TRBJ1-3 - TRBV6-6 CASSYELSGNTIYF TGTGCCAGCAGTTACGAGCTCTCTGGAAACACCATATATTTT
- TRBJ2-5 TRBD2 TRBV4-2 CASSLHGRGLATETQYF TGTGCCAGCAGCCTCCACGGACGGGGACTAGCGACGGAGACCCAGTACTTC
- TRBJ2-7 - TRBV4-1 CASSQDSSLGNEQYF TGCGCCAGCAGCCAAGATTCGAGTCTTGGTAACGAGCAGTACTTC
- TRBJ2-7 TRBD2 TRBV7-3 CASSPTSGKGEQYF TGTGCCAGCAGCCCCACCAGCGGGAAGGGGGAGCAGTACTTC
- TRBJ2-7 TRBD2 TRBV14 CASSQEGLADYSYEQYF TGTGCCAGCAGCCAAGAGGGACTAGCGGACTACTCCTACGAGCAGTACTTC
- TRBJ1-1 - TRBV11-3 CASSLGGENTEAFF TGTGCCAGCAGCTTAGGCGGTGAGAACACTGAAGCTTTCTTT
- TRBJ1-2 - TRBV7-2 CASSSFPDTYGYTF TGTGCCAGCAGCTCTTTTCCCGACACCTATGGCTACACCTTC
- TRBJ1-2 - TRBV4-2 CASSHGTTPGYTF TGTGCCAGCAGCCACGGGACAACACCCGGCTACACCTTC